These 31 T cell receptor beta chains were all obtained from the same sample, sequenced in a study of T cells in tumors after PD-1 blockade. Sequenced by immunoSEQ multiplex PCR; TCRdb stores in-frame clones only, minus some. This sample has around 60,000 clones, with around three quarters found just once. This sample comprised PBMCs, obtained before anti-PD-1 treatment. Receptor source: a human donor with basal cell carcinoma.

The chain recombines TRBV3-1 (or the pseudogene TRBV3-2) with TRBJ2-4; perhaps TRBD2 as D (7 bases). CDR3 length equals 16 residues. Trimming removed 4 bases at V and 6 bases at J, with 19 bases between. Germline V CDR1 and CDR2: LGHDT, YNNKEL (reference sequence). The CDR3, as DNA: TGTGCCAGCAGCCCCTGGGGGGGGGCCAACGCAAACATTCAGTACTTC. Translation: CASSPWGGANANIQYF.

V and J are TRBV9 and TRBJ2-2; 7 bases match TRBD2. CDR1 and CDR2 from the germline V gene are SGDLS and YYNGEE. Unmatched junction bases numbered 3, after V lost 3 bases and J lost 1 base. This CDR3 has 15 residues. The DNA of the CDR3 is TGTGCCAGCAGCGCCACGGGGGGGAACACCGGGGAGCTGTTTTTT. Protein: CASSATGGNTGELFF.

CDR3 loop: CASRRGAAGGRDKNIQYF. The DNA for the CDR3 is TGTGCCAGCAGGCGCGGGGCAGCGGGGGGGCGTGACAAAAACATTCAGTACTTC. V is TRBV3-1 (or the pseudogene TRBV3-2) and J is TRBJ2-4; 10 bases are a match to TRBD2. Germline V lookup: CDR1 LGHDT, CDR2 YNNKEL (reference sequence). The CDR3 is 18 residues long. Trimming took 6 bases from V and 3 from J; bases not matched to a gene: 14.

The chain carries TRBV15 and TRBJ1-2; D is unresolved. CDR3 size: 15 residues. Germline CDR1 is LNHNV and CDR2 is YYDKDF (reference sequence). Deletions cut 0 bases from V and 2 bases from J, with 10 bases between. The CDR3 reads CATSRESGTNYGYTF. The DNA for the CDR3 is TGTGCCACCAGCAGAGAAAGCGGAACCAACTATGGCTACACCTTC.

The rearrangement links TRBV30 to TRBJ2-7; 11 bases are shared with TRBD1. CDR1 and CDR2 (germline): GTSNPN, SVGIG (reference sequence). V trimming: 5 bases; J trimming: 0 bases; junction bases outside the gene matches: 6. The CDR3 is made up of 15 amino acids. The CDR3 is CAWGLGTGGSYEQYF. The CDR3 DNA is TGTGCCTGGGGGTTAGGGACAGGGGGCTCCTACGAGCAGTACTTC.

The chain couples TRBV2 to TRBJ2-5; TRBD2 matches 8 bases. The CDR3 covers 13 residues. V lost 9 bases and J lost 5; bases outside the gene matches: 8. Germline V gene data show CDR1 as SNHLY and CDR2 as FYNNEI. For the CDR3, the DNA is TGTGCCAGTCTCAAGCGGGAGAAGGAGACCCAGTACTTC. Amino acids: CASLKREKETQYF.

The rearrangement uses TRBV13 and TRBJ2-1; 14 nucleotides line up with TRBD2. Germline V CDR1 and CDR2: PRHDT, FYEKMQ (reference sequence). Trimming at V came to 4 bases and at J to 4 bases, leaving 12 bases not matched to a gene. The CDR3 is 19 residues long. The CDR3 DNA reads as TGTGCCAGCAGCTCACCGACTAGCGGGGGGGCGCAGAGGTACAATGAGCAGTTCTTC. Amino acid sequence: CASSSPTSGGAQRYNEQFF. The entire variable domain, with the rest obtained from reference TRBV13 and TRBJ2-1, is as follows: AAGVIQSPRHLIKEKRETATLKCYPIPRHDTVYWYQQGPGQDPQFLISFYEKMQSDKGSIPDRFSAQQFSDYHSELNMSSLELGDSALYFCASSSPTSGGAQRYNEQFFGPGTRLTVL.

The chain employs TRBV3-1 (or the pseudogene TRBV3-2) and TRBJ2-3; D unresolved. V lost 3 bases and J 0 bases, leaving 10 bases between the germline ends. The CDR3 extends over 15 amino acids. The germline V gene encodes CDR1 LGHDT and CDR2 YNNKEL (reference sequence). The CDR3 here is CASSHLTSSTDTQYF. CDR3 in DNA: TGTGCCAGCAGCCACCTCACCTCTAGCACAGATACGCAGTATTTT.

The V call is TRBV10-2, the J call TRBJ2-2; 8 nucleotides agree with TRBD1. The germline gives CDR1 WSHSY, CDR2 SAAADI. The CDR3 has 15 residues. The J segment lost 0 bases and the V segment lost 4 bases, leaving 1 base of the junction unmatched. The CDR3 reads CASSGQGTNTGELFF. CDR3 nucleotide sequence: TGCGCCAGCAGTGGACAGGGGACGAACACCGGGGAGCTGTTTTTT.

The chain employs TRBV5-6 and TRBJ1-2; D is perhaps TRBD1 (6 bases). This CDR3 has 16 amino acids. Germline lookup yields CDR1 SGHDT and CDR2 YYEEEE. V was trimmed by 2 bases and J by 1 base, leaving 15 bases between them. DNA of the CDR3: TGTGCCAGCAGCTTTTTAGACAGGTCCTTTAACTATGGCTACACCTTC. This codes for CASSFLDRSFNYGYTF.

J is TRBJ1-2 and V is TRBV12-3 or TRBV12-4, with D hard to call. The CDR3 extends over 12 amino acids. V was shortened by 4 bases and J by 3 bases, with 6 bases between the two germline ends. DNA for the CDR3: TGTGCCAGCAGTTCTACGTACTATGGCTACACCTTC. Translated: CASSSTYYGYTF.

The rearrangement links TRBV4-1 to TRBJ2-7, with D perhaps TRBD1 or TRBD2 (5 bases each). Trimming took off 4 bases at V and 3 bases at J, with 22 bases between the two ends. The CDR3 totals 17 residues. Germline V gene lookup returns CDR1 MGHRA and CDR2 YSYEKL. The CDR3 protein is CASSPRLGTERSYEQYF. CDR3 sequence (DNA): TGCGCCAGCAGCCCTAGGCTTGGGACGGAGAGAAGCTACGAGCAGTACTTC.

This clone came up a few times. For the CDR3, the DNA is TGCGCCAGCAGCCAAATCCGACAGGCCCCTGAAGCTTTCTTT. It yields the protein CASSQIRQAPEAFF. The V gene is TRBV4-1, the J gene TRBJ1-1; weak D call: TRBD1 (6 bases). Deletions cut 2 bases from V and 6 bases from J, with 13 bases between. Per germline, CDR1 MGHRA and CDR2 YSYEKL. The CDR3 length is 14 residues.

This rearrangement joins TRBV5-5 to TRBJ1-5; 9 bases fit TRBD1. The CDR3 length is 15 residues. With V trimmed by 4 bases and J by 2 bases, 4 bases remained unmatched. CDR1 and CDR2 (germline): SGHKS, YYEKEE (reference sequence). The CDR3 DNA is TGTGCCAGCAGCGACCGGGACAGGGGCAATCAGCCCCAGCATTTT. This gives the protein CASSDRDRGNQPQHF.

J is TRBJ1-1 and V is TRBV9; the D is unclear. V lost 0 bases to trimming and J lost 0 bases, with 9 bases between them. Germline V gene sequence: CDR1 SGDLS, CDR2 YYNGEE. The CDR3 is 15 amino acids. Here the CDR3 DNA reads TGTGCCAGCAGCGTAGCGGGCACTATGAACACTGAAGCTTTCTTT. It specifies CASSVAGTMNTEAFF.

The rearrangement links TRBV7-2 to TRBJ1-1, with D possibly matching TRBD1 (6 bases). The CDR3 consists of 19 residues. CDR1 is SGHTA, CDR2 FQGNSA, per germline. Trimming removed 3 bases from V and 0 bases from J, with 23 bases in between. CDR3 sequence (DNA): TGTGCCAGCAGCTTTAGCTATCCCGGGACACTTATCATGAACACTGAAGCTTTCTTT. This gives the protein CASSFSYPGTLIMNTEAFF.

The chain employs TRBV27 and TRBJ1-1; 11 bases align to TRBD1. CDR1 and CDR2 from the germline V gene are MNHEY and SMNVEV (reference sequence). The CDR3 is made up of 15 amino acids. The V segment lost 3 bases and the J segment 1 base; nucleotides outside the gene matches: 1. The CDR3 reads CASSLGTGGNTEAFF. CDR3 DNA sequence: TGTGCCAGCAGTTTGGGGACAGGGGGGAACACTGAAGCTTTCTTT.

The genes are TRBV6-1 and TRBJ1-2; 9 nucleotides line up with TRBD1. There are 16 residues in the CDR3. Germline CDR1 is MNHNS and CDR2 is SASEGT. J was trimmed by 6 bases and V by 4 bases; bases with no gene match: 12. The CDR3: CASSVGRRTGDNGYTF. DNA for the CDR3: TGTGCCAGCAGTGTCGGGCGGAGGACAGGGGATAATGGCTACACCTTC.

J is TRBJ1-2 and V is TRBV5-1; 8 positions agree with TRBD1. The CDR3 runs to 15 residues. Germline V lookup: CDR1 SGHRS, CDR2 YFSETQ. Trimming cost V 1 base and J 4 bases; bases outside gene matches: 6. The chain's CDR3 is CASSLLDRGGYGYTF. The CDR3 region has the DNA TGCGCCAGCAGCTTGCTCGACAGGGGAGGCTATGGCTACACCTTC.

The chain joins TRBV12-3 or TRBV12-4 to TRBJ1-2, with D possibly matching TRBD1 (5 bases). V lost 10 bases and J lost 3, with 15 bases in between. The CDR3 sequence is 13 residues long. The chain's CDR3 is CATATDLHYGYTF. The CDR3 DNA reads TGTGCCACCGCGACAGACTTGCACTATGGCTACACCTTC.

This rearrangement joins TRBV6-5 to TRBJ1-1; 8 nucleotides match TRBD1. CDR3 length equals 14 residues. Germline-derived CDR1 and CDR2 are MNHEY and SVGAGI. Trimming took 7 bases from V and 2 from J; bases not matched to a gene: 6. The CDR3, as DNA: TGTGCCAGCACCGGACAGGGCCGAAACACTGAAGCTTTCTTT. This sequence encodes CASTGQGRNTEAFF.

The chain is built from TRBV18 and TRBJ2-2; TRBD2 aligns across 12 bases. The CDR3 is 17 residues long. Germline assignment: CDR1 KGHSH and CDR2 LQKENI. Trimming at V came to 3 bases and at J to 2 bases, leaving 4 bases not matched to a gene. CDR3 loop: CASSPRLAGVNTGELFF. For the CDR3, the DNA is TGTGCCAGCTCACCCAGACTAGCGGGGGTAAACACCGGGGAGCTGTTTTTT.

V usage is TRBV3-1 (or the pseudogene TRBV3-2) and J usage is TRBJ2-1; D unclear. Germline loops: CDR1 LGHDT, CDR2 YNNKEL (reference sequence). V gave up 4 bases and J gave up 11 bases, with 12 bases separating them. This CDR3 is built from 12 residues. The CDR3 is CASSLSLRKQFF. The CDR3 DNA reads as TGTGCCAGCAGCCTCAGCCTCCGGAAGCAGTTCTTC.

J is TRBJ2-3 and V is TRBV6-4, with D perhaps TRBD1 or TRBD2 (5 bases each). V was trimmed by 0 bases and J by 6 bases, leaving 10 bases between them. Germline CDR1 is MRHNA and CDR2 is SNTAGT. This CDR3 contains 14 residues. The CDR3 nucleotides read TGTGCCAGCAGTGACTCTACCGGGGCTGATACGCAGTATTTT. Encoded protein: CASSDSTGADTQYF.

This clone was counted a few times. This chain joins TRBV7-9 and TRBJ1-5; D might be TRBD1 (5 bases). The CDR3 is 15 residues long. CDR1 is SEHNR, CDR2 FQNEAQ, per germline (reference sequence). Trimming stripped 1 base from V and 2 bases from J, with 9 bases between. CDR3 nucleotide sequence: TGTGCCAGCAGCTTAGTTGGGGGAGGCAATCAGCCCCAGCATTTT. Amino acid sequence: CASSLVGGGNQPQHF.

This clone showed up just a few times. V and J are TRBV5-5 and TRBJ2-3; 12 nucleotides line up with TRBD2. The CDR3 runs to 17 residues. V trimming: 1 base; J trimming: 1 base; junction bases outside the gene matches: 4. The germline gives CDR1 SGHKS, CDR2 YYEKEE (reference sequence). For the CDR3, the DNA is TGTGCCAGCAGCTTGACGCTAGCGGGGGGGGGCACAGATACGCAGTATTTT. This codes for CASSLTLAGGGTDTQYF.

V and J are TRBV19 and TRBJ1-2, with 9 bases that match TRBD1. The CDR3 has 14 amino acids. Germline V CDR1 and CDR2: LNHDA, SQIVND (reference sequence). Unmatched junction bases numbered 1, after V lost 2 bases and J lost 3 bases. The CDR3 reads CASSITGGYYGYTF. The CDR3 nucleotides read TGTGCCAGTAGTATAACAGGGGGCTACTATGGCTACACCTTC.

This chain uses TRBV2 with TRBJ1-4; 9 bases are a match to TRBD1. Germline CDR1 is SNHLY and CDR2 is FYNNEI. The CDR3 is 17 amino acids. Unmatched junction bases numbered 12, after V lost 10 bases and J lost 0 bases. CDR3: CATKTGGGSATNEKLFF. In DNA, the CDR3 is TGTGCCACCAAAACAGGGGGCGGTTCGGCAACTAATGAAAAACTGTTTTTT.

This sequence joins TRBV5-1 and TRBJ2-1; weak D call: TRBD1 (6 bases). From germline, CDR1 is SGHRS and CDR2 YFSETQ. The CDR3 covers 17 residues. V shed 4 bases and J shed 8 bases, with 25 bases lying between them. The CDR3 bases are TGCGCCAGCAGCCAGGGGCACCGGGACCCAAAGGTTGATGAGCAGTTCTTC. Its protein product is CASSQGHRDPKVDEQFF.

CDR3 loop: CASSPRGGVNTGELFF. The CDR3 nucleotides read TGTGCCAGCAGTCCCCGGGGGGGGGTCAACACCGGGGAGCTGTTTTTT. The V and J genes are TRBV25-1 and TRBJ2-2, with TRBD2 identical over 8 bases. CDR3 length equals 16 residues. Germline-derived CDR1 and CDR2 are MGHDK and SYGVNS. After removal of 5 bases from V and 2 bases from J, the junction contained 7 bases not matched to a gene. Based on the CDR3 plus reference TRBV25-1 and TRBJ2-2, the full variable domain is EADIYQTPRYLVIGTGKKITLECSQTMGHDKMYWYQQDPGMELHLIHYSYGVNSTEKGDLSSESTVSRIRTEHFPLTLESARPSHTSQYLCASSPRGGVNTGELFFGEGSRLTVL.

This clone came up once. The rearrangement uses TRBV19 and TRBJ2-5; possible D gene TRBD1, 5 bases. V was cut by 1 base and J by 0 bases, with 15 bases left in between. There are 17 residues in the CDR3. Germline assignment: CDR1 LNHDA and CDR2 SQIVND (reference sequence). CDR3 in DNA: TGTGCCAGTAGTATAGGACAGCCACCCACCAACCAAGAGACCCAGTACTTC. Protein product: CASSIGQPPTNQETQYF.